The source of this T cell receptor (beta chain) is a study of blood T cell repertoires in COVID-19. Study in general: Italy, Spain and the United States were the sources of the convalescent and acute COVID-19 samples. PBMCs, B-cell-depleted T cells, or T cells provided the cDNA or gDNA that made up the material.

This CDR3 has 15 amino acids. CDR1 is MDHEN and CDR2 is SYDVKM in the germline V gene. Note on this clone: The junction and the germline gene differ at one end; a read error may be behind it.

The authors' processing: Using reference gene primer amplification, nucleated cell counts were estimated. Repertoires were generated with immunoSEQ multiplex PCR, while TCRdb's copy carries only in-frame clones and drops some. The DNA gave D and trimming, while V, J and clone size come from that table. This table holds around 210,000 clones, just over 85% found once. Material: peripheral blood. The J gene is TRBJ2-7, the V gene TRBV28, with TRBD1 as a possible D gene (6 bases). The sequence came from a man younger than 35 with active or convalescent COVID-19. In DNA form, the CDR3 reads TGTGCCAGCAGTTATCAAATACAGGGATACTACGAGCAGCACTTC. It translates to CASSYQIQGYYEQHF.